The T cell receptor (beta chain) under discussion was sequenced for a study of T cells in Graves' hyperthyroidism and ophthalmopathy. At least 3 on the Clinical Activity Score was recorded for ophthalmopathy patients, who also had NOSPECS grade at least 4 and duration under 3 months. Orbital computed tomography, thyroid ultrasound, serum thyroxine and TRAb, and clinical symptoms together informed the diagnoses. Fresh peripheral blood, more than 8 ml of it, supplied the PBMCs. TCR beta CDR3 regions were amplified from RNA. First-round RT-PCR targeting the TCR CDR3 was performed with the HTBI primer set. Each CDR3 protein gets one entry after TCRdb re-called the multiplex PCR reads with MiXCR. This table holds 400,000 to 500,000 distinct CDR3 sequences, about 14% found once. This clonotype was counted many times. No antigen is known for it. Study conclusions and caveats: Separating ophthalmopathy from stable hyperthyroidism was achieved by a 13 V-J model.

CDR1 LGHDT and CDR2 YNNKEL come from the germline V gene (reference sequence). The V end was cut by 4 bases, the J end by 1 base, with 9 bases between. The CDR3 extends over 14 amino acids. The source material was blood. The chain combines TRBV3-1 with TRBJ2-3, with TRBD2 as a possible D gene (5 bases). The sequence came from a man aged 18 to 30 with Graves' ophthalmopathy. This chain's CDR3 is CASSPTLGTDTQYF. DNA for the CDR3: TGTGCCAGCAGCCCGACACTAGGCACAGATACGCAGTATTTT.